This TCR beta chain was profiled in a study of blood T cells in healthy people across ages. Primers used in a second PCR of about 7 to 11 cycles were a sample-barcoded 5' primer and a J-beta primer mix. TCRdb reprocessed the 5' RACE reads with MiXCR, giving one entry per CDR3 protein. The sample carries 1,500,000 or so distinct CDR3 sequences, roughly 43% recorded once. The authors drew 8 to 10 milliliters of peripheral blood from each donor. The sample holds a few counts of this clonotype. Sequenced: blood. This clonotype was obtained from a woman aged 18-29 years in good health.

In DNA form, the CDR3 reads TGTGCCAGTCATAGCGGGAGGGCCAGGATTGAGCAGTTCTTC. Translation: CASHSGRARIEQFF. This sequence joins TRBV28 and TRBJ2-1; 11 positions agree with TRBD2. V shed 9 bases, J shed 9 bases, and the junction held 10 bases outside the gene matches. This CDR3 has 14 residues. CDR1 is MDHEN, CDR2 SYDVKM, per germline.